This TCR beta chain was recorded in a study of OX40 agonist ivuxolimab in advanced cancers. Regarding this clone: What it binds is not known.

Germline V gives CDR1 SGDLS, CDR2 YYNGEE. The V end lost 5 bases, the J end lost 5 bases, and 10 bases lay between the germline ends. The CDR3 length is 12 residues. TCRdb's table, derived via immunoSEQ multiplex PCR, lists solely in-frame clones and lacks some. The repertoire has approximately 76,000 clones, around 85% of them found once; the top ten carry approximately 5%. Whole-study findings and limits: The average count of expanded clones was higher among CD8+ T cells than among CD4+.

This clonotype was sampled from an adult with an advanced solid tumor such as melanoma, head and neck, liver or kidney cancer. This sequence joins TRBV9 and TRBJ1-2, with a weak D call TRBD1 (5 bases). The material sequenced was CD4+ or CD8+ T cells sorted from blood, taken in a trial of the OX40 agonist ivuxolimab. DNA of the CDR3: TGTGCCAGCAGACAGGACGGATATGGCTACACCTTC. It yields the protein CASRQDGYGYTF.